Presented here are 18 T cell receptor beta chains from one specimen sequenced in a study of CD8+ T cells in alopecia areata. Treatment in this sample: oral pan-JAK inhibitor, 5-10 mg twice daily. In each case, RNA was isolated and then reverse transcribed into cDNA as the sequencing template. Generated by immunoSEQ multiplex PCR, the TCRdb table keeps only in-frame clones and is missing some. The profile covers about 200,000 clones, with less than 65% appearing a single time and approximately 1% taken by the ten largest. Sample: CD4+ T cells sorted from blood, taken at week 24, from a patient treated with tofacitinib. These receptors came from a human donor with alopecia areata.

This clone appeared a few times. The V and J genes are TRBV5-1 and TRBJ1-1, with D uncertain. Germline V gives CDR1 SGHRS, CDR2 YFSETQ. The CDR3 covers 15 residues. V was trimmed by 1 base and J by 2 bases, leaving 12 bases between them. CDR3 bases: TGCGCCAGCAGCTTGCCCTTTACCCGTAACACTGAAGCTTTCTTT. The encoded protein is CASSLPFTRNTEAFF.

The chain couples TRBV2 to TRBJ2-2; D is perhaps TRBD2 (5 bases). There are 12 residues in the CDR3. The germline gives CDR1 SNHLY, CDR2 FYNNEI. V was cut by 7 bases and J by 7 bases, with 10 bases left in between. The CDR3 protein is CASTLASGELFF. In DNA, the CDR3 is TGTGCCAGCACTCTAGCTAGCGGGGAGCTGTTTTTT.

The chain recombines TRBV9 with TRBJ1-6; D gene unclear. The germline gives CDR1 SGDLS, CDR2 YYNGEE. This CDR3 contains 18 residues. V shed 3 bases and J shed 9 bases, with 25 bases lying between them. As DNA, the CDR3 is TGTGCCAGCAGCGAGAGCGGGAGCCCTGCAGACCTTCGTTCACCCCTCCACTTT. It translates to CASSESGSPADLRSPLHF. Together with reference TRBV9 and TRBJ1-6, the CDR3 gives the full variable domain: DSGVTQTPKHLITATGQRVTLRCSPRSGDLSVYWYQQSLDQGLQFLIQYYNGEERAKGNILERFSAQQFPDLHSELNLSSLELGDSALYFCASSESGSPADLRSPLHFGNGTRLTVT.

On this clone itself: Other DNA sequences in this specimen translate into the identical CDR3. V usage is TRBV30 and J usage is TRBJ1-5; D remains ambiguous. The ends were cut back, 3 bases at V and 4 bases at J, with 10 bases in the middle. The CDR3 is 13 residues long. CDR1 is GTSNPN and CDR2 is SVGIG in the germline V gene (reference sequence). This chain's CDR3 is CAWSREGNQPQHF. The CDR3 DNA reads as TGTGCCTGGAGCCGAGAGGGTAATCAGCCCCAGCATTTT.

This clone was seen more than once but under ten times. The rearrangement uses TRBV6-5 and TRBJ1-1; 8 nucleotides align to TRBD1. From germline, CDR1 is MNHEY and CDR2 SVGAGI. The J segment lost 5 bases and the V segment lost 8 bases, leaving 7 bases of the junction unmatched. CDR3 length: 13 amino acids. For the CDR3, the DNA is TGTGCCAGCTCCGGGACAGGAAGGACTGAAGCTTTCTTT. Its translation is CASSGTGRTEAFF.

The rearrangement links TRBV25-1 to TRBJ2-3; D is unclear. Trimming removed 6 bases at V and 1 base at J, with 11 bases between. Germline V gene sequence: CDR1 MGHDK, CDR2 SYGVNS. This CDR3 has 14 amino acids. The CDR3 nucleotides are TGTGCCAGCAGCCGCGCTGGGGGCACAGATACGCAGTATTTT. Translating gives CASSRAGGTDTQYF.

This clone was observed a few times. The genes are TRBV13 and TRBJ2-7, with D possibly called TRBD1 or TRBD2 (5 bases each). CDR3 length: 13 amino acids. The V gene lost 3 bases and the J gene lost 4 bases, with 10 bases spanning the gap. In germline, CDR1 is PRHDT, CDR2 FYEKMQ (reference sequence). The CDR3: CASSFRAGYEQYF. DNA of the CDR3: TGTGCCAGCAGCTTCAGGGCGGGTTACGAGCAGTACTTC.

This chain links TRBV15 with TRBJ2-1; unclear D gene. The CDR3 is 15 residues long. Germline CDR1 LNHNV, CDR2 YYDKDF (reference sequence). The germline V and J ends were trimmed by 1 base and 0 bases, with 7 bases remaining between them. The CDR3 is CATSRGRVSYNEQFF. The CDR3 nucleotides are TGTGCCACCAGCAGAGGTAGGGTCTCCTACAATGAGCAGTTCTTC.

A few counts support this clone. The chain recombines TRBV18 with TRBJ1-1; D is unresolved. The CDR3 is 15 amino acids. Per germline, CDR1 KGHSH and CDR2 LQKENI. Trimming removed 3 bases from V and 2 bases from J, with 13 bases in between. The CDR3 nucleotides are TGTGCCAGCTCACCCCTAGAGGGAATCAACACTGAAGCTTTCTTT. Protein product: CASSPLEGINTEAFF.

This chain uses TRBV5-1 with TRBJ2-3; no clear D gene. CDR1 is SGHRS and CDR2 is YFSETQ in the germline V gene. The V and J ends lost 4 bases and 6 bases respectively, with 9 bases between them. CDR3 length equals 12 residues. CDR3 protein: CASSPAADTQYF. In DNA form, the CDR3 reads TGCGCCAGCAGCCCGGCCGCGGATACGCAGTATTTT.

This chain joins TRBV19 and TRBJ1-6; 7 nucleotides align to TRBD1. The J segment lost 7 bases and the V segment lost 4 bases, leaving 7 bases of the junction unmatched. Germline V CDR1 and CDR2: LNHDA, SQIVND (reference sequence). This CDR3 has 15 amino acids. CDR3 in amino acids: CASSNTGQLNSPLHF. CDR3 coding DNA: TGTGCCAGTAGTAATACGGGACAGCTAAATTCACCCCTCCACTTT.

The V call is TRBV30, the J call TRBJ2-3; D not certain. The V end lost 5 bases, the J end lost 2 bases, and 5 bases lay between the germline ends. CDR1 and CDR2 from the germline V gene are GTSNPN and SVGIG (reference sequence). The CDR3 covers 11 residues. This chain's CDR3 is CAWEITDTQYF. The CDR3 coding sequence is TGTGCCTGGGAAATCACAGATACGCAGTATTTT.

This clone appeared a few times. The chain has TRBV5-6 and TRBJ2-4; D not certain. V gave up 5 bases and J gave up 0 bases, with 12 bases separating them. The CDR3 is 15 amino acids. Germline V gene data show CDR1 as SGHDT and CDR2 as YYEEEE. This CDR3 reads CASSPWTVAKNIQYF. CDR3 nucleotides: TGTGCCAGCAGTCCCTGGACGGTAGCCAAAAACATTCAGTACTTC.

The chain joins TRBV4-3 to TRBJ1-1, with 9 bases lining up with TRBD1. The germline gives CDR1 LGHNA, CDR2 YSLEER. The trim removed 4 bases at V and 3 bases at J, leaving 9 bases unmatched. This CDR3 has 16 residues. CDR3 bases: TGCGCCAGCAGCCGCAGTCTAACAGGGGGCGACACTGAAGCTTTCTTT. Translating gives CASSRSLTGGDTEAFF.

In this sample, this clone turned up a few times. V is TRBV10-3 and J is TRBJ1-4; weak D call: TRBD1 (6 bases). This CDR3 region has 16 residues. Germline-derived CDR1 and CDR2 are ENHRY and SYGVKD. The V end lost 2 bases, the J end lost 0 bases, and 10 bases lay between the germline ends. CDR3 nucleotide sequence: TGTGCCATCAGTGAGGGGGGGCCCGCAACTAATGAAAAACTGTTTTTT. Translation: CAISEGGPATNEKLFF.

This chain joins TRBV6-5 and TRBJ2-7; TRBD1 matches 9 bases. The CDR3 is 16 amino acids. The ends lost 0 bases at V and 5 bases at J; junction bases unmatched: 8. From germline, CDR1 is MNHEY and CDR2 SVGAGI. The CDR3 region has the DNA TGTGCCAGCAGTTACTCGCCGGGACAGGGTTTACACGAGCAGTACTTC. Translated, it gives CASSYSPGQGLHEQYF.

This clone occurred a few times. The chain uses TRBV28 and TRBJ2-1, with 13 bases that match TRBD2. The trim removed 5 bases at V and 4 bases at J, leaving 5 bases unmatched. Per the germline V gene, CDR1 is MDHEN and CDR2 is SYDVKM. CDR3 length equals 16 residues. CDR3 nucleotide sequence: TGTGCCAGCAGTCGACTAGCGGGGGGTTTATACAATGAGCAGTTCTTC. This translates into CASSRLAGGLYNEQFF.

The CDR3 region is CASRRGKRADEQFF. CDR3 sequence (DNA): TGTGCCAGCAGACGGGGGAAGAGGGCGGATGAGCAGTTCTTC. The V gene is TRBV6-5, the J gene TRBJ2-1; D possibly corresponds to TRBD2 (6 bases). The germline V and J ends were trimmed by 6 bases and 8 bases, with 17 bases remaining between them. The CDR3 sequence is 14 residues long. Germline-derived CDR1 and CDR2 are MNHEY and SVGAGI.